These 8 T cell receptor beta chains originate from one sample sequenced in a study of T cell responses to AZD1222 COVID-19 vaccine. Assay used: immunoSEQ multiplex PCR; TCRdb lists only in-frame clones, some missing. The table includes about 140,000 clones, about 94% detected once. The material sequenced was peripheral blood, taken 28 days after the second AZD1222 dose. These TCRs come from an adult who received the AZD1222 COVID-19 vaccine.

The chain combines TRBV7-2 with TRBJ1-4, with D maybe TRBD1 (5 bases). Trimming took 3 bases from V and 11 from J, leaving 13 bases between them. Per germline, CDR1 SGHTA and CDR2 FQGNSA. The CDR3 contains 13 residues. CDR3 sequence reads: CASSFKAGGKLFF. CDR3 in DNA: TGTGCCAGCAGCTTTAAGGCGGGGGGGAAACTGTTTTTT.

CDR3 in amino acids: CSVVVTAYEQYF. The CDR3 DNA reads as TGCAGCGTTGTCGTAACAGCCTACGAGCAGTACTTC. The rearrangement links TRBV29-1 to TRBJ2-7; the D is unclear. Germline V gives CDR1 SQVTM, CDR2 ANQGSEA. The CDR3 consists of 12 residues. Trimming removed 4 bases from V and 2 bases from J, with 9 bases in between.

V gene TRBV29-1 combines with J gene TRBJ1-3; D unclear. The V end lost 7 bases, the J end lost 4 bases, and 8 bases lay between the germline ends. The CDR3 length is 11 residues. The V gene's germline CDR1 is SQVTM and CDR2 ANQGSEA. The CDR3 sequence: CSADRGNTIYF. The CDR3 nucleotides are TGCAGCGCCGACCGAGGAAACACCATATATTTT.

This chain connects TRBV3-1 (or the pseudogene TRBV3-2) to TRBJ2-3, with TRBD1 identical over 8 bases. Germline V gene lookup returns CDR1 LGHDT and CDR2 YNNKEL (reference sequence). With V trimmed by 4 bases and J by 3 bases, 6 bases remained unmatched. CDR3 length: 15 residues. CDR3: CASSPTGVETDTQYF. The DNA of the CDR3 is TGTGCCAGCAGCCCGACAGGGGTCGAGACAGATACGCAGTATTTT.

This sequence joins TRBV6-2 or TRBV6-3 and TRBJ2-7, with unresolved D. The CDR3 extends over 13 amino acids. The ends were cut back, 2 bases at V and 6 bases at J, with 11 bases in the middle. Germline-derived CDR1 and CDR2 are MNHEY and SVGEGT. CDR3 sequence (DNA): TGTGCCAGCAGTTACATGTCCGAGTCCGAGCAGTACTTC. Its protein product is CASSYMSESEQYF.

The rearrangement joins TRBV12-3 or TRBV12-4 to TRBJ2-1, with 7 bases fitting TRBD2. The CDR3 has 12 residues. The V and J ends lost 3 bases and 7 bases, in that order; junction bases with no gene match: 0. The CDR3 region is CASSFGGNEQFF. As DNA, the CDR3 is TGTGCCAGCAGTTTCGGGGGGAATGAGCAGTTCTTC.

CDR3 nucleotides: TGCGCCAGCAGCCGAGGCGGGAATCTCGGGACCGGGGAGCTGTTTTTT. Translated, it gives CASSRGGNLGTGELFF. The gene calls are TRBV5-1 and TRBJ2-2; D might be TRBD2 (6 bases). The CDR3 runs 16 residues. The germline V gene has CDR1 SGHRS and CDR2 YFSETQ. The V and J ends lost 4 bases and 5 bases respectively, with 18 bases between them.

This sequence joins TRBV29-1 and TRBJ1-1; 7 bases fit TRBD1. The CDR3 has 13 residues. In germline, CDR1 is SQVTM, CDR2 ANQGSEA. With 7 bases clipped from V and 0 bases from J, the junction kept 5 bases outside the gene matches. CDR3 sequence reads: CSEVQGMNTEAFF. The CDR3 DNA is TGCAGCGAAGTACAGGGGATGAACACTGAAGCTTTCTTT. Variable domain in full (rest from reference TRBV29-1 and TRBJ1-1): SAVISQKPSRDICQRGTSLTIQCQVDSQVTMMFWYRQQPGQSLTLIATANQGSEATYESGFVIDKFPISRPNLTFSTLTVSNMSPEDSSIYLCSEVQGMNTEAFFGQGTRLTVV.